A selection of T cell receptor beta chains follows, all from one sample in a study of brain T cells in children with intractable seizures. Here immunoSEQ multiplex PCR was the method, and the copy in TCRdb shows in-frame clones only, minus some. The table records about 340,000 clones, about 93% of them present only once. This material consisted of peripheral blood, taken around 5 months after surgery. The receptors were gathered from a boy less than two years old with tuberous sclerosis and intractable seizures. Both conserved end residues are part of each CDR3. Fields, in order: V gene, J gene, D gene, clone size, CDR3 protein, CDR3 DNA. D genes are given only for firm matches. Some rows mark clone size as missing; the rest say once, few, many or name a class of expanded clone.

>TRBV11-3|TRBJ1-1|-|-
CASRPTGSAEAFF
TGTGCCAGCAGACCTACAGGGAGCGCTGAAGCTTTCTTT
>TRBV6-5|TRBJ2-7|-|-
CASSTGTRLYEQYF
TGTGCCAGCAGTACCGGGACAAGACTCTACGAGCAGTACTTC
>TRBV28|TRBJ2-2|-|-
CASTGRENTGELFF
TGTGCCAGCACTGGGCGGGAGAACACCGGGGAGCTGTTTTTT
>TRBV6-5|TRBJ2-7|-|once
CASSSTGAGYEQYF
TGTGCCAGCAGTTCTACAGGAGCCGGCTACGAGCAGTACTTC
>TRBV24-1|TRBJ1-6|TRBD1|-
CATSLTGAASPLHF
TGTGCCACCAGTTTGACAGGGGCCGCTTCACCCCTCCACTTT
>TRBV29-1|TRBJ1-1|TRBD1|-
CSSGQGNTEAFF
TGCAGCTCGGGACAGGGAAACACTGAAGCTTTCTTT
>TRBV18|TRBJ2-1|TRBD2|-
CASSWSPGRGAYNEQFF
TGTGCCAGCTCATGGTCCCCCGGGCGGGGGGCCTACAATGAGCAGTTCTTC
>TRBV6-5|TRBJ2-1|TRBD2|-
CASSYERGDGMNEQFF
TGTGCCAGCAGTTACGAGCGGGGGGATGGGATGAATGAGCAGTTCTTC
>TRBV20-1|TRBJ1-6|-|-
CSASRGSSYNSPLHF
TGCAGTGCTAGTAGAGGGAGCTCCTATAATTCACCCCTCCACTTT
>TRBV7-9|TRBJ1-3|-|-
CASTLKPRSGNTIYF
TGTGCCAGCACCCTAAAGCCGAGATCTGGAAACACCATATATTTT
>TRBV19|TRBJ1-3|-|-
CASQTVRGNTIYF
TGTGCCAGCCAGACGGTCCGGGGAAACACCATATATTTT
>TRBV9|TRBJ2-5|TRBD2|-
CASSAHSSGETQYF
TGTGCCAGCAGCGCCCATAGTAGCGGGGAGACCCAGTACTTC
>TRBV2|TRBJ1-1|-|-
CASKESREARAFF
TGTGCCAGCAAAGAGAGTAGGGAGGCAAGAGCTTTCTTT
>TRBV5-6|TRBJ1-2|-|-
CASSLQGTGYGYTF
TGTGCCAGCAGCTTGCAGGGGACGGGGTATGGCTACACCTTC
>TRBV6-5|TRBJ2-1|-|-
CASSFLRGGTYNEQFF
TGTGCCAGCAGTTTCCTAAGGGGGGGGACCTACAATGAGCAGTTCTTC
>TRBV9|TRBJ2-5|-|-
CASSPRGAPQETQYF
TGTGCCAGCAGCCCCCGAGGGGCCCCACAAGAGACCCAGTACTTC
>TRBV20-1|TRBJ2-1|-|-
CSASRVGKYNEQFF
TGCAGTGCTAGTCGGGTTGGGAAGTACAATGAGCAGTTCTTC
>TRBV18|TRBJ2-1|-|-
CASSLLITANEQFF
TGTGCCAGCTCATTACTGATCACAGCCAATGAGCAGTTCTTC
>TRBV9|TRBJ1-2|-|-
CASSAGTGYGYTF
TGTGCCAGCAGCGCGGGGACGGGCTATGGCTACACCTTC
>TRBV5-6|TRBJ2-7|-|-
CASSLGQQYF
TGTGCCAGCAGCTTGGGACAGCAGTACTTC